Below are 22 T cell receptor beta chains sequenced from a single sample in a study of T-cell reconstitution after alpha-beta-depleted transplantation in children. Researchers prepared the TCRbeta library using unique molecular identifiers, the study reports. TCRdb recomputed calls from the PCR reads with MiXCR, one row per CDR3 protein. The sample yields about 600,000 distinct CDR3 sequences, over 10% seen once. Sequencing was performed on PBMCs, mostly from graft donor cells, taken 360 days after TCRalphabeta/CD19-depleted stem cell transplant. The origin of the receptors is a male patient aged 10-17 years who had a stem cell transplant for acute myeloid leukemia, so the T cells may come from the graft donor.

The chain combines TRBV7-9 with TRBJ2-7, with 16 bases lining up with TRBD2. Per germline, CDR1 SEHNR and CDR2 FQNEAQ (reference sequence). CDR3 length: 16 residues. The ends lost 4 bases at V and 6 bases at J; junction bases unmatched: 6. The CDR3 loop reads CASSSGTSGRAGEQYF. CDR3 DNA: TGTGCCAGCAGCTCTGGGACTAGCGGGAGGGCCGGCGAGCAGTACTTC.

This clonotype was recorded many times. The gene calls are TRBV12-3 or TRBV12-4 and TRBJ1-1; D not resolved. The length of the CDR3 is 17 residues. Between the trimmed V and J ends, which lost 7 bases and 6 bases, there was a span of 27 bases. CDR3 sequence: CASTTTRGSIIAAEAFF. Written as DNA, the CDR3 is TGTGCCAGCACCACGACACGAGGTAGTATCATAGCGGCTGAAGCTTTCTTT.

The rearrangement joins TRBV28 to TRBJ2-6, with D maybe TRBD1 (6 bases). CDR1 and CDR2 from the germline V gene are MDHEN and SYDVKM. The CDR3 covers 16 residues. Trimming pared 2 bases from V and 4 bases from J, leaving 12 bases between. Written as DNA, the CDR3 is TGTGCCAGCAGTTTAGGGTTGGGGGCCGGGGCCAACGTCCTGACTTTC. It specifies CASSLGLGAGANVLTF.

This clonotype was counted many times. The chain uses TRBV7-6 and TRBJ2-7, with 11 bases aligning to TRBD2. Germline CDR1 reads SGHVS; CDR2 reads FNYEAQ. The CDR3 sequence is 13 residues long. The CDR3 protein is CASKALAGDEQYF. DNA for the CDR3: TGTGCGTCAAAGGCACTAGCGGGAGACGAGCAGTACTTC.

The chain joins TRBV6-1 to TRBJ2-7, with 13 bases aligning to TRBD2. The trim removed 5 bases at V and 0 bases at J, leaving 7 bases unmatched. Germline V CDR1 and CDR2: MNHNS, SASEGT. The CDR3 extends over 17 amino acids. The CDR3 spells CASSKAGLAGLSYEQYF. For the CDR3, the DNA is TGTGCCAGCAGTAAGGCGGGACTAGCGGGACTCTCCTACGAGCAGTACTTC.

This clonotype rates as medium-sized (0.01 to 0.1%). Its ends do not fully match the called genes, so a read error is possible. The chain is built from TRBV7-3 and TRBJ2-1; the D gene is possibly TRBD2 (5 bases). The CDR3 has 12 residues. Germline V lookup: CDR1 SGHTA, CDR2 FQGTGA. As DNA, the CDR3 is TGTGCCAGCAGCATAACTCGGGGTGAGCAGTTCTTC. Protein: CASSITRGEQFF.

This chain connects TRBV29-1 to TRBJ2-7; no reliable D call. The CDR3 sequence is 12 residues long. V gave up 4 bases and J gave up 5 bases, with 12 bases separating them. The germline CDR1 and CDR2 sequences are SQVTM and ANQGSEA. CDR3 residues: CSVVIVSDEQYF. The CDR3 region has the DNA TGCAGCGTTGTTATCGTCTCGGACGAGCAGTACTTC.

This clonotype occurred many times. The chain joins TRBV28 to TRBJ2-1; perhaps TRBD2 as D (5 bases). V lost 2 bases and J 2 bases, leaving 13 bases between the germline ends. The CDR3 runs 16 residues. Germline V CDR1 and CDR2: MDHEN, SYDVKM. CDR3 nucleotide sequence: TGTGCCAGCAGTTTAGATCGGCTAGCTCCCTACAATGAGCAGTTCTTC. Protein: CASSLDRLAPYNEQFF.

The chain's CDR3 is CSVGRAEAFF. In DNA form, the CDR3 reads TGCAGCGTTGGGCGTGCTGAAGCTTTCTTT. The chain is built from TRBV29-1 and TRBJ1-1; D gene uncertain. Germline V lookup: CDR1 SQVTM, CDR2 ANQGSEA. The CDR3 spans 10 residues. The V end lost 4 bases, the J end lost 6 bases, and 6 bases lay between the germline ends.

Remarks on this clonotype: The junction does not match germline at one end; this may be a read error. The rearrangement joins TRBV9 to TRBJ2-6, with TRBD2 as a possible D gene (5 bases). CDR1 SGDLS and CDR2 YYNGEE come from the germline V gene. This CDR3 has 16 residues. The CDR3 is CTSSGWGSSGANVLTF. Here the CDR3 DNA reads TGTACCAGCAGCGGTTGGGGAAGCTCTGGGGCCAACGTCCTGACTTTC.

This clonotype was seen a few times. CDR3 DNA: TGTGCCAGCAGTTACTCCGCCGACAGGGAAGCTGAAAAACTGTTTTTT. Protein: CASSYSADREAEKLFF. The chain has TRBV6-5 and TRBJ1-4; 7 bases align to TRBD1. The germline V gene has CDR1 MNHEY and CDR2 SVGAGI. This CDR3 contains 16 residues. The trim removed 0 bases at V and 7 bases at J, leaving 8 bases unmatched.

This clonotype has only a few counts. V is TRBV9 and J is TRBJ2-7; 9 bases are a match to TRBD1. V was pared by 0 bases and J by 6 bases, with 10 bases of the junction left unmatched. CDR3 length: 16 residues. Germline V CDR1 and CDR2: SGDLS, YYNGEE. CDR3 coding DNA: TGTGCCAGCAGCGTAGGAGACAGGGGGATTGTAGGCGAGCAGTACTTC. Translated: CASSVGDRGIVGEQYF.

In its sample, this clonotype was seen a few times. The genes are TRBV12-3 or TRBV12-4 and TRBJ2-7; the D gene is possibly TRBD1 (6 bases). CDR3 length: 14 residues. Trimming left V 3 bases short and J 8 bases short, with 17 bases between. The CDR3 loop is CASSLDSLGAQQYF. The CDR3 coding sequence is TGTGCCAGCAGTTTGGACAGTCTTGGGGCACAGCAGTACTTC.

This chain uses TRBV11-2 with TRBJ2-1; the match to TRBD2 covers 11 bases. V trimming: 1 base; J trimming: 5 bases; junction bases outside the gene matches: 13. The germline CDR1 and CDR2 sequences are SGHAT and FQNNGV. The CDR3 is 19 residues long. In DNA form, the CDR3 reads TGTGCCAGCAGCTTAGCTCTAGCGGGAGGCCTGTTATCCAACAATGAGCAGTTCTTC. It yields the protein CASSLALAGGLLSNNEQFF. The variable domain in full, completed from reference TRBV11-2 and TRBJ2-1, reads EAGVAQSPRYKIIEKRQSVAFWCNPISGHATLYWYQQILGQGPKLLIQFQNNGVVDDSQLPKDRFSAERLKGVDSTLKIQPAKLEDSAVYLCASSLALAGGLLSNNEQFFGPGTRLTVL.

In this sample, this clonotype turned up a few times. CDR3: CASSSRTSGDEQYF. CDR3 DNA sequence: TGCGCCAGCAGCTCCCGGACTAGCGGGGACGAGCAGTACTTC. V and J are TRBV5-1 and TRBJ2-7; 12 bases map to TRBD2. V was pared by 3 bases and J by 5 bases, with 3 bases of the junction left unmatched. The V gene's germline CDR1 is SGHRS and CDR2 YFSETQ. The CDR3 loop spans 14 amino acids.

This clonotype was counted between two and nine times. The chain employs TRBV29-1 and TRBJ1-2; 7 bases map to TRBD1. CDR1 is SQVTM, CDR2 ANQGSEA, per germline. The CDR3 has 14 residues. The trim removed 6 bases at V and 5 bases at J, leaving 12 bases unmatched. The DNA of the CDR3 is TGCAGCGTGGACTCGGGGCAGGGGGTGTATGGCTACACCTTC. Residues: CSVDSGQGVYGYTF.

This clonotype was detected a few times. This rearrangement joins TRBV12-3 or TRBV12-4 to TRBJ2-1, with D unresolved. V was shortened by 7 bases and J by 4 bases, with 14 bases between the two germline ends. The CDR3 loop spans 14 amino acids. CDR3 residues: CASTSGYPYNEQFF. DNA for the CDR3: TGTGCCAGCACTTCGGGCTACCCTTACAATGAGCAGTTCTTC.

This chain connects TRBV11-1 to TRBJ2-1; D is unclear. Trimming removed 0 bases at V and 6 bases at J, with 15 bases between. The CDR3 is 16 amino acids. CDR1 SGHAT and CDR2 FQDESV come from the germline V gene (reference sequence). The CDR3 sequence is CASSLARDPHGNEQFF. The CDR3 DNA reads TGTGCCAGCAGCTTAGCGCGAGACCCCCATGGCAATGAGCAGTTCTTC.

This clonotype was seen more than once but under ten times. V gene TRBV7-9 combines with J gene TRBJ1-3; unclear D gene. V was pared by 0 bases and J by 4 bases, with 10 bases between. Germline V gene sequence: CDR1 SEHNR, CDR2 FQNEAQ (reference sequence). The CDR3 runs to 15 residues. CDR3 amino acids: CASSLAEEGGNTIYF. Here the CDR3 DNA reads TGTGCCAGCAGCTTAGCGGAGGAGGGCGGAAACACCATATATTTT.

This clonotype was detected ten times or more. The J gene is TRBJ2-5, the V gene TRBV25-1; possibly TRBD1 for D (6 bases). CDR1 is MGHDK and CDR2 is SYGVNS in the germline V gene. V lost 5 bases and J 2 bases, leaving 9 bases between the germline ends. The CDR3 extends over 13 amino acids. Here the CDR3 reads CASSWTAQETQYF. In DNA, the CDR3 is TGTGCCAGCAGTTGGACAGCACAAGAGACCCAGTACTTC.

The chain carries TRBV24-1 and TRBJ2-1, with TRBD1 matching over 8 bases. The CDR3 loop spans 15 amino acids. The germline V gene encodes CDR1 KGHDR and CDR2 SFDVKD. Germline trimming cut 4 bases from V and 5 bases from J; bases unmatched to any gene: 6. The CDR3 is CATSDGRGPNNEQFF. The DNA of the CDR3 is TGTGCCACCAGTGACGGCAGGGGGCCCAACAATGAGCAGTTCTTC.

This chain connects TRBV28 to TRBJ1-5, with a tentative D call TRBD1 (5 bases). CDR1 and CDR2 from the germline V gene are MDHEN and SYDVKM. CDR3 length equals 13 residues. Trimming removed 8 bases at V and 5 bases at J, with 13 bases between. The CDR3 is CASRRGPDQPQHF. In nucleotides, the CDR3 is TGTGCCAGCCGGCGGGGACCCGATCAGCCCCAGCATTTT.